The clone carrying this TCR beta chain came up a few times. Its antigen is unidentified. This sample is drawn from a study of post-analysis software for immune sequencing data. Unique molecular identifiers featured in each of the TCR beta cDNA libraries. A single record per CDR3 protein comes from TCRdb applying MiXCR to the PCR reads. This table holds fewer than 550,000 distinct CDR3 sequences, under 40% found once. Study-wide findings and caveats: TRBV5-6, TRBV5-1 and TRBV20-1 belonged to a set of roughly five TRBV segments that were more frequent in patients than controls.

Germline assignment: CDR1 SGHDT and CDR2 YYEEEE. V lost 4 bases to trimming and J lost 4 bases; unmatched junction nucleotides: 6. CDR3 length: 15 amino acids. Sequenced sample: blood. The clonotype comes from a girl under 18 with multiple sclerosis. This chain uses TRBV5-6 with TRBJ2-1; 9 bases are shared with TRBD1. The CDR3 reads CASSLRQGVYNEQFF. The CDR3 DNA sequence: TGTGCCAGCAGCCTTAGACAGGGGGTTTACAATGAGCAGTTCTTC.